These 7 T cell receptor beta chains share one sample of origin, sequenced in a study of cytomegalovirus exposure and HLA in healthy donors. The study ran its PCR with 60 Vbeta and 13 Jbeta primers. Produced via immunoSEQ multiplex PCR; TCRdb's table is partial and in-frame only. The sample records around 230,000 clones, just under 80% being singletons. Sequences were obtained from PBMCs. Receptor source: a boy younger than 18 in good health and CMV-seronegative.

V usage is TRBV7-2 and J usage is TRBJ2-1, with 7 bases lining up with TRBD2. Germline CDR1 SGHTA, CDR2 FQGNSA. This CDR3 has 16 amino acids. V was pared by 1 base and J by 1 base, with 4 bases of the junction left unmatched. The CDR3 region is CASSLDPAGSYNEQFF. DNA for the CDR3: TGTGCCAGCAGCTTAGATCCAGCGGGGTCCTACAATGAGCAGTTCTTC.

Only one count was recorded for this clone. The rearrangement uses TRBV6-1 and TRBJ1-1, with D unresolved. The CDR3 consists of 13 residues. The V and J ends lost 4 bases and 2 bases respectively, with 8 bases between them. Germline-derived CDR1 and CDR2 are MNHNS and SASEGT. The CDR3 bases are TGTGCCAGCAGTGCCTTTAGCAACACTGAAGCTTTCTTT. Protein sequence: CASSAFSNTEAFF.

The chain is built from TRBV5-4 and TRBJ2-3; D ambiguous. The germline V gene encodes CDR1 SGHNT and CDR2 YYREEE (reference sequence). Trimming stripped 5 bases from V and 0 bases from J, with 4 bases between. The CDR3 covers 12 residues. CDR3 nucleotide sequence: TGTGCCAGCAGTCGTAGCACAGATACGCAGTATTTT. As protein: CASSRSTDTQYF.

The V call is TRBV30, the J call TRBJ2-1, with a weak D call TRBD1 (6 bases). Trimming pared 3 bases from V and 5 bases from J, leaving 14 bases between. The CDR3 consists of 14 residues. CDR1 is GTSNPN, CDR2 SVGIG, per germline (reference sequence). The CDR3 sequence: CAWSPGSGDNEQFF. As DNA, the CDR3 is TGTGCCTGGAGCCCCGGATCAGGGGACAATGAGCAGTTCTTC. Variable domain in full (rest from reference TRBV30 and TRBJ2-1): SQTIHQWPATLVQPVGSPLSLECTVEGTSNPNLYWYRQAAGRGLQLLFYSVGIGQISSEVPQNLSASRPQDRQFILSSKKLLLSDSGFYLCAWSPGSGDNEQFFGPGTRLTVL.

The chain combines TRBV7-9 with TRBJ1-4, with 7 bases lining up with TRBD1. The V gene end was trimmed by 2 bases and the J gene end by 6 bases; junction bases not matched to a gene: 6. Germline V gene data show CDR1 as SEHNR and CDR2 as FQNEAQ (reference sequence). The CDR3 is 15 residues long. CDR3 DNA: TGTGCCAGCAGCTTATTGAGGGGGCTGGATGAAAAACTGTTTTTT. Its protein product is CASSLLRGLDEKLFF.

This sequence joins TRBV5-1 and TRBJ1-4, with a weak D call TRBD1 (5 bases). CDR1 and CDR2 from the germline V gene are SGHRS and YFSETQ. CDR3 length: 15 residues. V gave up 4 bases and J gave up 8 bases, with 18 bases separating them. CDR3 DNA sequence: TGCGCCAGCAGCGGGGATCTAGGGGCACGGGAAAAACTGTTTTTT. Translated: CASSGDLGAREKLFF.

CDR3 DNA sequence: TGCGCCAGCAGCTTCCCCTATTCGGGGACAGAGCAGTTCTTC. Its protein is CASSFPYSGTEQFF. This chain joins TRBV5-1 and TRBJ2-1; maybe TRBD1 (6 bases). The germline CDR1 and CDR2 sequences are SGHRS and YFSETQ. CDR3 length equals 14 residues. Trimming took off 2 bases at V and 10 bases at J, with 16 bases between the two ends. Complete variable domain (other parts from reference TRBV5-1 and TRBJ2-1): KAGVTQTPRYLIKTRGQQVTLSCSPISGHRSVSWYQQTPGQGLQFLFEYFSETQRNKGNFPGRFSGRQFSNSRSEMNVSTLELGDSALYLCASSFPYSGTEQFFGPGTRLTVL.